What follows is one T cell receptor beta chain and its context. Sequenced by immunoSEQ multiplex PCR; TCRdb stores in-frame clones only, minus some. The table shows 33,000 or so clones, with 82% occurring only once. The data belong to a study of PD-L1 blockade in urothelial cancer. Study background: Per blood sample, T cells had a median of roughly 150,000.

Noted time point: pretreatment peripheral blood. Each patient presented with locally advanced or metastatic urothelial carcinoma. Between 1 and 8 samples, pretreatment and on-treatment, were given by each patient. Trimming took 4 bases from V and 5 from J, leaving 7 bases between them. The CDR3 consists of 12 residues. Germline loops: CDR1 SGHTA, CDR2 FQGNSA. Material: PBMCs, obtained around atezolizumab (anti-PD-L1) treatment. V usage is TRBV7-2 and J usage is TRBJ2-3; D is undetermined. The source of this sequence is a man aged 55-75 years with urothelial cancer. The CDR3 loop is CASSSYRDTQYF. The CDR3 nucleotides are TGTGCCAGCAGCTCCTACAGAGATACGCAGTATTTT. The entire variable domain, with the rest obtained from reference TRBV7-2 and TRBJ2-3, is as follows: GAGVSQSPSNKVTEKGKDVELRCDPISGHTALYWYRQSLGQGLEFLIYFQGNSAPDKSGLPSDRFSAERTGGSVSTLTIQRTQQEDSAVYLCASSSYRDTQYFGPGTRLTVL.